The rows below give T cell receptor beta chains drawn from one sample of a study of OX40 agonist ivuxolimab in advanced cancers. This table comes from immunoSEQ multiplex PCR, and its TCRdb copy is limited to in-frame clones, with some not included. The sample includes tens of thousands of clones, 77% seen only once; the top ten take roughly 1.6%. Sequencing used CD4+ or CD8+ T cells sorted from blood, obtained in a trial of the OX40 agonist ivuxolimab. These receptors all stem from an adult with an advanced solid tumor such as melanoma, head and neck, liver or kidney cancer. CDR3s include the opening cysteine and the closing phenylalanine or tryptophan.

j_call	v_call	cdr3_length	cdr3_aa
TRBJ2-1	TRBV7-9	14	CASSLKGARGEQFF
TRBJ2-1	TRBV2	16	CASRRNLAGTYNEQFF
TRBJ1-2	TRBV6-5	11	CASRQGGGYTF
TRBJ2-1	TRBV4-2	17	CASSQGRGREGNNEQFF
TRBJ2-1	TRBV30	13	CAWSGASGNEQFF
TRBJ1-1	TRBV11-2	14	CASNPQDMNTEAFF
TRBJ2-4	TRBV2	15	CASSVMGIAKNIQYF
TRBJ2-5	TRBV2	14	CASSRLAGGETQYF
TRBJ1-5	TRBV2	15	CASSTGVYSNQPQHF
TRBJ1-2	TRBV25-1	15	CASSELWTGGYGYTF
TRBJ1-5	TRBV19	16	CASSILEGWSREPQHF
TRBJ1-5	TRBV30	14	CAWDRDLGMQPQHF
TRBJ2-1	TRBV5-4	14	CASSADPSYNEQFF
TRBJ1-1	TRBV5-1	16	CASSGGQGATLTEAFF
TRBJ2-7	TRBV29-1	12	CSVVVQGYEQYF
TRBJ1-2	TRBV7-9	15	CATANGMTANYGYTF
TRBJ2-3	TRBV5-1	13	CASSFGGADTQYF
TRBJ1-2	TRBV5-1	14	CASSPTGEEYGYTF
TRBJ1-3	TRBV7-6	15	CASSSRDGSGNTIYF